These 8 T cell receptor beta chains came from one sample sequenced in a study of T cell repertoires in cytomegalovirus infection. TCRdb reanalysed the reads using MiXCR and keeps one entry per CDR3 protein. The sample includes roughly 200,000 distinct CDR3 sequences, about a sixth of them seen just once. Specimen: CD8+ T cells from PBMCs. All receptors derive from a human donor in good health (CMV status not recorded). Some clones in this sample may be carry-over from other donors' samples.

The gene calls are TRBV6-5 and TRBJ2-1; 8 positions agree with TRBD1. V was clipped by 2 bases and J by 7 bases; unmatched bases: 7. The length of the CDR3 is 15 residues. Germline V lookup: CDR1 MNHEY, CDR2 SVGAGI. The CDR3 reads CASSYGRGLANEQFF. The CDR3 DNA reads as TGTGCCAGCAGTTACGGCAGGGGGCTGGCGAATGAGCAGTTCTTC.

In this sample, this clonotype turned up a few times. V and J are TRBV7-9 and TRBJ2-5; the D gene is possibly TRBD2 (6 bases). The germline V gene has CDR1 SEHNR and CDR2 FQNEAQ (reference sequence). V was shortened by 5 bases and J by 5 bases, with 21 bases between the two germline ends. CDR3 length: 16 amino acids. Written as DNA, the CDR3 is TGTGCCAGCAGCCCAACCTCCGCAGGAGGGTGGGAGACCCAGTACTTC. This translates into CASSPTSAGGWETQYF.

This clonotype has only a few counts. The chain carries TRBV7-2 and TRBJ2-7, with D uncertain. This CDR3 is built from 16 residues. In germline, CDR1 is SGHTA, CDR2 FQGNSA. Trimming removed 3 bases at V and 0 bases at J, with 15 bases between. The CDR3 sequence: CASSFDVRTSSYEQYF. In DNA form, the CDR3 reads TGTGCCAGCAGCTTTGATGTCCGGACGAGCTCCTACGAGCAGTACTTC.

V and J are TRBV28 and TRBJ1-3, with D perhaps TRBD1 (6 bases). Between the trimmed V and J ends, which lost 8 bases and 6 bases, there was a span of 32 bases. The length of the CDR3 is 19 residues. Looked up from germline, CDR1 is MDHEN and CDR2 is SYDVKM. The CDR3 DNA is TGTGCCAGCGATCGAAGGGGGACTTTAGGTGGGGGGCCTCTAAACACCATATATTTT. Translation: CASDRRGTLGGGPLNTIYF.

The rearrangement links TRBV4-2 to TRBJ1-5; D unclear. CDR1 LGHNA and CDR2 YNFKEQ come from the germline V gene. V was pared by 0 bases and J by 1 base, with 7 bases between. CDR3 length: 15 residues. CDR3 in amino acids: CASSQESYSNQPQHF. The CDR3, as DNA: TGTGCCAGCAGCCAAGAGTCCTACAGCAATCAGCCCCAGCATTTT.

This clonotype came up many times. V gene TRBV7-9 combines with J gene TRBJ1-1, with unresolved D. The CDR3 runs 14 residues. Germline V gives CDR1 SEHNR, CDR2 FQNEAQ (reference sequence). V was cut by 7 bases and J by 1 base, with 13 bases left in between. The CDR3 DNA sequence: TGTGCCAGCAACGCGGTTGTGGGGAACACTGAAGCTTTCTTT. Translated, it gives CASNAVVGNTEAFF.

V gene TRBV14 combines with J gene TRBJ1-1, with D perhaps matching TRBD1 (5 bases). The V gene lost 5 bases and the J gene lost 5 bases, with 9 bases spanning the gap. Germline V lookup: CDR1 SGHDN, CDR2 FVKESK. This CDR3 is 12 amino acids long. DNA of the CDR3: TGTGCCAGCAGCGGGGGAGGGACTGAAGCTTTCTTT. Translated: CASSGGGTEAFF. The whole variable domain, filled in from reference TRBV14 and TRBJ1-1, reads EAGVTQFPSHSVIEKGQTVTLRCDPISGHDNLYWYRRVMGKEIKFLLHFVKESKQDESGMPNNRFLAERTGGTYSTLKVQPAELEDSGVYFCASSGGGTEAFFGQGTRLTVV.

The chain carries TRBV7-3 and TRBJ2-1, with a weak D call TRBD2 (6 bases). The CDR3 consists of 15 residues. The germline V gene has CDR1 SGHTA and CDR2 FQGTGA. Deletions cut 1 base from V and 5 bases from J, with 12 bases between. CDR3 amino acids: CASSLMGGANNEQFF. CDR3 in DNA: TGTGCCAGCAGCTTAATGGGCGGGGCCAACAATGAGCAGTTCTTC. The variable domain in full, with the rest retrieved from reference TRBV7-3 and TRBJ2-1, is GAGVSQTPSNKVTEKGKYVELRCDPISGHTALYWYRQSLGQGPEFLIYFQGTGAADDSGLPNDRFFAVRPEGSVSTLKIQRTERGDSAVYLCASSLMGGANNEQFFGPGTRLTVL.